This TCR beta chain was retrieved from a study of OX40 agonist ivuxolimab in advanced cancers. Profiled with immunoSEQ multiplex PCR; TCRdb holds only in-frame clones, not every one. There are some 50,000 clones in the sample; nearly 80% occur only once, and over 6.5% lies in the top ten. CDR1 is SEHNR and CDR2 is FQNEAQ in the germline V gene (reference sequence). This CDR3 spans 15 amino acids. V trimming: 7 bases; J trimming: 3 bases; junction bases outside the gene matches: 10. With autoimmune disease history or systemic immunosuppression, patients were excluded. The specimen comprised CD4+ or CD8+ T cells sorted from blood, sampled in a trial of the OX40 agonist ivuxolimab. The V call is TRBV7-9, the J call TRBJ2-3, with 7 bases matching TRBD2. The receptor comes from an adult with an advanced solid tumor such as melanoma, head and neck, liver or kidney cancer. This chain's CDR3 is CASKSLREVTDTQYF. In DNA, the CDR3 is TGTGCCAGCAAGAGCTTACGGGAGGTTACAGATACGCAGTATTTT.